A selection of T cell receptor beta chains follows, all from one sample in a study of T cell responses to AZD1222 COVID-19 vaccine. Produced via immunoSEQ multiplex PCR; TCRdb's table is partial and in-frame only. The table shows about 76,000 clones, with around nine tenths occurring only once. The sequencing used peripheral blood, collected on day 0 of AZD1222 vaccination. The receptor source for this set is an adult in good health. Both conserved end residues are part of each CDR3. D genes are given only for firm matches. The size field is filled for only some rows; it gives once, few, many or a size class.

v_call	clone_size	j_call	d_call	cdr3_aa	cdr3_nt
TRBV12-3/TRBV12-4	NA	TRBJ1-4	NA	CASSFREYEKLFF	TGTGCCAGCAGTTTCCGGGAGTATGAAAAACTGTTTTTT
TRBV18	NA	TRBJ1-6	TRBD1	CASSQGQGDNSPLHF	TGTGCCAGCTCACAGGGACAGGGAGATAATTCACCCCTCCACTTT
TRBV25-1	NA	TRBJ1-1	NA	CASSGLRGAGRAEAFF	TGTGCCAGCAGTGGCCTACGGGGGGCCGGTAGAGCTGAAGCTTTCTTT
TRBV6-2/TRBV6-3	few	TRBJ2-7	TRBD2	CASSYPTGRSNEQYF	TGTGCCAGCAGTTACCCGACCGGGAGGTCCAACGAGCAGTACTTC
TRBV28	NA	TRBJ2-1	TRBD2	CASSLGVAGGDEQFF	TGTGCCAGCAGTTTGGGGGTAGCGGGAGGGGATGAGCAGTTCTTC
TRBV5-1	NA	TRBJ1-4	TRBD1	CASSSHRDRGRSEEKLFF	TGCGCCAGCAGCTCCCACCGGGACAGGGGGCGGTCAGAAGAAAAACTGTTTTTT
TRBV27	NA	TRBJ2-1	NA	CASSPYPRYIDEQFF	TGTGCCAGCAGTCCTTACCCCCGGTATATCGATGAGCAGTTCTTC
TRBV6-5	NA	TRBJ2-5	TRBD2	CASSSAGRQETQYF	TGTGCCAGCAGTTCAGCGGGGAGACAAGAGACCCAGTACTTC
TRBV5-1	NA	TRBJ2-7	TRBD2	CASSWTSSGGSYEQYF	TGCGCCAGCAGCTGGACCTCTAGCGGGGGCTCCTACGAGCAGTACTTC
TRBV14	few	TRBJ2-5	TRBD2	CASRAGGPGKTQYF	TGTGCCAGCAGAGCGGGGGGGCCGGGCAAGACCCAGTACTTC
TRBV27	NA	TRBJ1-2	NA	CASSMGGGHNYGYTF	TGTGCCAGCAGTATGGGAGGGGGACACAACTATGGCTACACCTTC
TRBV4-1	NA	TRBJ2-7	NA	CASSQEGYEQYF	TGCGCCAGCAGCCAAGAGGGATACGAGCAGTACTTC
TRBV30	NA	TRBJ1-1	TRBD1	CAWLGQSDTEAFF	TGTGCCTGGTTGGGACAGAGCGACACTGAAGCTTTCTTT
TRBV4-2	many	TRBJ2-2	NA	CASSQRHDTGELFF	TGTGCCAGCAGCCAGAGACACGACACCGGGGAGCTGTTTTTT
TRBV11-3	NA	TRBJ2-1	NA	CASSLDPLGVPYNEQFF	TGTGCCAGCAGCTTAGATCCGTTGGGGGTCCCCTACAATGAGCAGTTCTTC
TRBV7-2	NA	TRBJ2-2	NA	CASSLAWLTGELFF	TGTGCCAGCAGCTTAGCTTGGCTTACCGGGGAGCTGTTTTTT
TRBV11-2	NA	TRBJ2-6	TRBD1	CASSSHRGQSSGANVLTF	TGTGCCAGCAGCTCCCACAGGGGGCAGAGCTCTGGGGCCAACGTCCTGACTTTC
TRBV28	NA	TRBJ2-2	NA	CASSLSATGELFF	TGTGCCAGCAGTTTATCGGCCACCGGGGAGCTGTTTTTT
TRBV2	NA	TRBJ1-3	NA	CASSQGTNPSTIYF	TGTGCCAGCAGTCAAGGAACGAACCCAAGCACCATATATTTT
TRBV28	NA	TRBJ1-5	NA	CASSLPRYGGTQPQHF	TGTGCCAGCAGTTTACCCCGCTACGGGGGGACTCAGCCCCAGCATTTT
TRBV20-1	NA	TRBJ2-3	NA	CSASFIHQSDTDTQYF	TGCAGTGCTAGTTTCATCCATCAGTCTGACACAGATACGCAGTATTTT
TRBV5-1	NA	TRBJ2-1	TRBD2	CASRRTSDSYNEQFF	TGCGCCAGCAGACGGACTAGCGACTCCTACAATGAGCAGTTCTTC
TRBV7-8	NA	TRBJ1-1	NA	CASSSTLIAPGRAFF	TGTGCCAGCAGCTCGACACTCATCGCTCCCGGGAGAGCTTTCTTT
TRBV5-1	NA	TRBJ1-5	TRBD1	CASSPGTGDQPQHF	TGCGCCAGCAGCCCAGGGACAGGGGATCAGCCCCAGCATTTT
TRBV11-2	NA	TRBJ2-1	NA	CASSLAQLASYNEQFF	TGTGCCAGCAGCTTAGCCCAACTAGCCTCCTACAATGAGCAGTTCTTC
TRBV9	NA	TRBJ1-3	TRBD1	CASSVATGGQALGNTIYF	TGTGCCAGCAGCGTAGCTACGGGGGGACAGGCCCTCGGAAACACCATATATTTT
TRBV19	NA	TRBJ2-3	TRBD2	CASDLERGVSTDTQYF	TGTGCCTCGGACCTCGAGCGGGGGGTTAGCACAGATACGCAGTATTTT
TRBV19	NA	TRBJ2-1	NA	CASSIFSSYNEQFF	TGTGCCAGTAGTATATTTAGCTCCTACAATGAGCAGTTCTTC
TRBV5-1	few	TRBJ1-5	TRBD1	CASSSGTENQPQHF	TGCGCCAGCAGTTCCGGGACAGAGAATCAGCCCCAGCATTTT
TRBV29-1	NA	TRBJ2-2	NA	CSVVPQGSGELFF	TGCAGCGTTGTACCCCAGGGTTCCGGGGAGCTGTTTTTT
TRBV7-2	NA	TRBJ1-3	NA	CASSLNGVHSGNTIYF	TGTGCCAGCAGCTTAAACGGGGTTCACTCTGGAAACACCATATATTTT
TRBV30	NA	TRBJ2-1	TRBD2	CAWKGLAVNEQFF	TGTGCCTGGAAGGGACTAGCGGTAAATGAGCAGTTCTTC
TRBV5-4	once	TRBJ1-4	NA	CASSLAGGAGEKLFF	TGTGCCAGCAGCTTGGCCGGGGGGGCCGGTGAAAAACTGTTTTTT
TRBV5-1	NA	TRBJ2-1	NA	CASSLANGGNEQFF	TGCGCCAGCAGCTTGGCCAACGGGGGCAATGAGCAGTTCTTC
TRBV3-1/TRBV3-2	NA	TRBJ2-1	TRBD2	CASSDWSGSYEQFF	TGTGCCAGCAGCGATTGGAGCGGGAGCTATGAGCAGTTCTTC
TRBV18	NA	TRBJ2-7	NA	CASSSRAYEQYF	TGTGCCAGCTCAAGTCGGGCTTACGAGCAGTACTTC
TRBV6-2/TRBV6-3	NA	TRBJ1-6	NA	CASSLRQTYNSPLHF	TGTGCCAGCAGTCTCAGACAGACCTATAATTCACCCCTCCACTTT
TRBV24-1	NA	TRBJ1-5	NA	CATSDGNQPQHF	TGTGCCACCAGTGATGGGAATCAGCCCCAGCATTTT
TRBV7-9	NA	TRBJ1-6	NA	CASSLRGVSADNSPLHF	TGTGCCAGCAGCCTAAGAGGGGTTTCAGCCGATAATTCACCCCTCCACTTT
TRBV7-2	NA	TRBJ2-1	NA	CASSFNRDNEQFF	TGTGCCAGCAGCTTTAACAGGGACAATGAGCAGTTCTTC
TRBV6-1	few	TRBJ2-7	TRBD2	CASSEIGLAGWYEQYF	TGTGCCAGCAGTGAAATTGGACTAGCGGGTTGGTACGAGCAGTACTTC
TRBV7-3	NA	TRBJ2-7	NA	CASSLGVSPYEQYF	TGTGCCAGCAGCTTAGGGGTTTCCCCCTACGAGCAGTACTTC
TRBV2	NA	TRBJ2-3	TRBD2	CASHILAGGSTDTQYF	TGTGCCAGCCACATTCTAGCGGGGGGAAGCACAGATACGCAGTATTTT
TRBV30	few	TRBJ1-4	NA	CAWDGTPRPEKLFF	TGTGCCTGGGACGGGACCCCGCGACCTGAAAAACTGTTTTTT
TRBV29-1	NA	TRBJ2-1	NA	CSVGKPTYYNEQFF	TGCAGCGTTGGTAAGCCGACTTACTACAATGAGCAGTTCTTC
TRBV6-6	once	TRBJ1-2	TRBD1	CASSPDRGISGYTF	TGTGCCAGCAGTCCCGACAGGGGGATATCTGGCTACACCTTC
TRBV27	NA	TRBJ1-5	NA	CASSLSGAPSNQPQHF	TGTGCCAGCAGTTTATCAGGGGCCCCATCGAATCAGCCCCAGCATTTT
TRBV7-9	NA	TRBJ2-3	NA	CASSLEGIADTQYF	TGTGCCAGCAGCTTAGAGGGTATCGCAGATACGCAGTATTTT
TRBV3-1/TRBV3-2	once	TRBJ2-2	NA	CASSQNPGFTGELFF	TGTGCCAGCAGCCAAAACCCAGGGTTCACCGGGGAGCTGTTTTTT
TRBV7-3	NA	TRBJ1-5	NA	CASSLDSNQPQHF	TGTGCCAGCAGCTTGGATAGCAATCAGCCCCAGCATTTT
TRBV12-3/TRBV12-4	NA	TRBJ1-5	NA	CATSRGANQPQHF	TGTGCCACGTCTCGAGGGGCCAATCAGCCCCAGCATTTT
TRBV12-3/TRBV12-4	NA	TRBJ1-2	NA	CASSPGEYGYTF	TGTGCCAGCAGTCCAGGGGAATATGGCTACACCTTC
TRBV18	NA	TRBJ1-1	NA	CASSPPSGVNTEAFF	TGTGCCAGCTCACCACCTTCAGGGGTAAACACTGAAGCTTTCTTT
TRBV7-6	NA	TRBJ2-2	NA	CASSTIRTVNTGELFF	TGTGCCAGCAGCACTATCCGGACGGTGAACACCGGGGAGCTGTTTTTT
TRBV5-5	NA	TRBJ2-3	NA	CASSLGGTTDTQYF	TGTGCCAGCAGCTTGGGCGGAACCACAGATACGCAGTATTTT
TRBV4-1	NA	TRBJ2-1	TRBD2	CASSARLSGGSYNEQFF	TGCGCCAGCAGCGCCCGACTAAGCGGGGGCTCCTACAATGAGCAGTTCTTC
TRBV28	once	TRBJ1-2	TRBD1	CASSLPDRDGGYTF	TGTGCCAGCAGTTTACCTGACAGGGATGGTGGCTACACCTTC
TRBV18	NA	TRBJ1-5	NA	CASSPPPDSNQPQHF	TGTGCCAGCTCACCACCGCCCGATAGCAATCAGCCCCAGCATTTT
TRBV19	NA	TRBJ2-3	TRBD2	CASSTGLAGGSDTQYF	TGTGCCAGTAGTACAGGACTAGCGGGGGGCTCTGATACGCAGTATTTT